These 26 T cell receptor beta chains were sequenced from one sample in a study of blood T cell repertoires in COVID-19. TCRdb keeps only in-frame clones here, not all; method: immunoSEQ multiplex PCR. The sample lists roughly 150,000 clones, approximately 80% seen once, with roughly 8.9% in the top ten. Sequencing was done on a sample of peripheral blood. Receptors were obtained from a woman aged 45-60 years with acute or convalescent COVID-19.

This clone was observed a single time. The chain is built from TRBV4-1 and TRBJ2-5; TRBD1 matches at 7 bases. Germline V gene sequence: CDR1 MGHRA, CDR2 YSYEKL. The CDR3 has 15 residues. V shed 1 base, J shed 2 bases, and the junction held 4 bases outside the gene matches. CDR3 in DNA: TGCGCCAGCAGCCAAGGCCAGACAGGGCAAGAGACCCAGTACTTC. Its translation: CASSQGQTGQETQYF.

The chain couples TRBV4-3 to TRBJ1-2; perhaps TRBD1 as D (5 bases). Germline CDR1 is LGHNA and CDR2 is YSLEER. V lost 2 bases to trimming and J lost 4 bases, with 14 bases between them. CDR3 size: 15 residues. CDR3 nucleotides: TGCGCCAGCAGCCAACTCGGCGGGGGGAGCTATGGCTACACCTTC. Translation: CASSQLGGGSYGYTF.

The chain employs TRBV6-2 or TRBV6-3 and TRBJ1-6; 8 nucleotides line up with TRBD1. CDR3 length: 14 residues. Per germline, CDR1 MNHEY and CDR2 SVGEGT. J gave up 7 bases and V 6 bases, and 5 bases lay outside the gene matches. CDR3 sequence reads: CASSLTGGNSPLHF. The CDR3 DNA sequence: TGTGCCAGCAGCCTAACAGGGGGGAATTCACCCCTCCACTTT.

The V and J genes are TRBV5-1 and TRBJ1-1, with 8 bases aligning to TRBD1. The ends lost 0 bases at V and 3 bases at J; junction bases unmatched: 4. CDR1 SGHRS and CDR2 YFSETQ come from the germline V gene. The CDR3 loop spans 15 amino acids. CDR3 coding DNA: TGCGCCAGCAGCTTGGGGGACAGGATTTACACTGAAGCTTTCTTT. It yields the protein CASSLGDRIYTEAFF.

V gene TRBV3-1 (or the pseudogene TRBV3-2) combines with J gene TRBJ2-3; D possibly corresponds to TRBD2 (5 bases). Germline loops: CDR1 LGHDT, CDR2 YNNKEL (reference sequence). The CDR3 covers 17 residues. V was clipped by 0 bases and J by 1 base, with 14 bases between them. The CDR3, as DNA: TGTGCCAGCAGCCAAGATCTAGAGGGAGCCGGCACAGATACGCAGTATTTT. It encodes CASSQDLEGAGTDTQYF.

The V call is TRBV5-4, the J call TRBJ1-1; D may be TRBD1 (6 bases). Per germline, CDR1 SGHNT and CDR2 YYREEE (reference sequence). V gave up 6 bases and J gave up 3 bases, with 15 bases separating them. The CDR3 contains 14 residues. In DNA form, the CDR3 reads TGTGCCAGCAACAACAGGGCCCTCGACACTGAAGCTTTCTTT. It encodes CASNNRALDTEAFF. The complete variable domain, with remaining parts taken from reference TRBV5-4 and TRBJ1-1, reads ETGVTQSPTHLIKTRGQQVTLRCSSQSGHNTVSWYQQALGQGPQFIFQYYREEENGRGNFPPRFSGLQFPNYSSELNVNALELDDSALYLCASNNRALDTEAFFGQGTRLTVV.

The chain carries TRBV12-5 and TRBJ2-3; 7 bases align to TRBD2. The J segment lost 3 bases and the V segment lost 4 bases, leaving 10 bases of the junction unmatched. The CDR3 runs to 16 residues. The germline V gene has CDR1 LGHNT and CDR2 FRNRAP. The CDR3 DNA sequence: TGTGCTAGTGGTTCACCGCGGGGGTCCATAACAGATACGCAGTATTTT. Translating it yields CASGSPRGSITDTQYF.

The chain carries TRBV6-2 or TRBV6-3 and TRBJ1-2, with 9 bases identical to TRBD1. Germline CDR1 MNHEY, CDR2 SVGEGT. This CDR3 region has 17 residues. With V trimmed by 5 bases and J by 2 bases, 12 bases remained unmatched. In nucleotides, the CDR3 is TGTGCCAGCAGTCCCCTAAACAGGGGGCTAGGAAACTATGGCTACACCTTC. This codes for CASSPLNRGLGNYGYTF.

The J gene is TRBJ2-6, the V gene TRBV27; D remains unclear. V was shortened by 6 bases and J by 0 bases, with 6 bases between the two germline ends. Germline values: CDR1 MNHEY, CDR2 SMNVEV (reference sequence). The CDR3 is 14 amino acids. This CDR3 is CASREISGANVLTF. The CDR3, as DNA: TGTGCCAGCAGAGAGATCTCTGGGGCCAACGTCCTGACTTTC.

This chain uses TRBV24-1 with TRBJ2-5, with no clear D. Germline CDR1 and CDR2: KGHDR and SFDVKD. The CDR3 runs 13 residues. V was pared by 6 bases and J by 3 bases, with 10 bases between. The CDR3 spells CATSPPGKETQYF. The CDR3 DNA is TGTGCCACCAGTCCTCCAGGCAAAGAGACCCAGTACTTC.

The chain couples TRBV15 to TRBJ2-1, with 12 bases aligning to TRBD2. The CDR3 contains 16 residues. CDR1 LNHNV and CDR2 YYDKDF come from the germline V gene (reference sequence). Trimming removed 1 base from V and 9 bases from J; junction bases left unmatched: 7. In nucleotides, the CDR3 is TGTGCCACCAGCAGAGGTGCTAGCGGGGGGGCCGCTGAGCAGTTCTTC. Protein: CATSRGASGGAAEQFF.

The chain combines TRBV11-2 with TRBJ1-1; 12 bases align to TRBD1. After removal of 3 bases from V and 3 bases from J, the junction contained 5 bases not matched to a gene. Germline CDR1 SGHAT, CDR2 FQNNGV. CDR3 length: 16 amino acids. CDR3 amino acids: CASSFWDRGQDTEAFF. CDR3 coding DNA: TGTGCCAGCAGCTTCTGGGACAGGGGGCAGGACACTGAAGCTTTCTTT.

The CDR3 sequence is CASSVQTSGSYEQYF. CDR3 nucleotide sequence: TGTGCCAGCAGTGTTCAGACTAGCGGGAGCTACGAGCAGTACTTC. The chain links TRBV6-2 or TRBV6-3 to TRBJ2-7; 12 bases agree with TRBD2. The CDR3 sequence is 15 residues long. Trimming took 5 bases from V and 3 from J; bases not matched to a gene: 5. Germline CDR1 reads MNHEY; CDR2 reads SVGEGT.

This clone was found a few times. The same CDR3 also results from other DNA sequences found in this sample. The CDR3 region is CASSSTGGGNQPQHF. As DNA, the CDR3 is TGTGCCAGCAGCTCTACAGGGGGCGGCAATCAGCCCCAGCATTTT. This chain connects TRBV7-2 to TRBJ1-5; TRBD1 aligns across 9 bases. This CDR3 comprises 15 residues. V shed 4 bases, J shed 2 bases, and the junction held 3 bases outside the gene matches. The germline V gene has CDR1 SGHTA and CDR2 FQGNSA.

The chain links TRBV12-5 to TRBJ1-6, with 8 positions matching TRBD1. V was pared by 1 base and J by 7 bases, with 6 bases of the junction left unmatched. Germline V gene sequence: CDR1 LGHNT, CDR2 FRNRAP. The CDR3 contains 16 residues. The CDR3 coding sequence is TGTGCTAGTGGTTTGGCGGGACAGGAGCTGAATTCACCCCTCCACTTT. It yields the protein CASGLAGQELNSPLHF.

This clone was counted between two and nine times. The rearrangement links TRBV5-4 to TRBJ1-4; possibly TRBD1 for D (6 bases). Germline V gene lookup returns CDR1 SGHNT and CDR2 YYREEE (reference sequence). The CDR3 spans 17 residues. Trimming removed 0 bases at V and 6 bases at J, with 18 bases between. The chain's CDR3 is CASSLVRQGFRYEKLFF. The CDR3 DNA is TGTGCCAGCAGCTTGGTTAGGCAGGGGTTTCGTTATGAAAAACTGTTTTTT.

The CDR3 is CAISPLENTGELFF. CDR3 sequence (DNA): TGTGCCATCAGTCCGCTAGAGAACACCGGGGAGCTGTTTTTT. The chain employs TRBV10-3 and TRBJ2-2; D call uncertain. V was cut by 5 bases and J by 1 base, with 8 bases left in between. CDR1 ENHRY and CDR2 SYGVKD come from the germline V gene. This CDR3 region has 14 residues.

This chain links TRBV5-6 with TRBJ2-7; the match to TRBD1 covers 7 bases. The CDR3 is made up of 16 amino acids. CDR1 is SGHDT, CDR2 YYEEEE, per germline. V trimming: 0 bases; J trimming: 0 bases; junction bases outside the gene matches: 6. The CDR3 DNA sequence: TGTGCCAGCAGCTTGGCCCCGGGACAGAACTCCTACGAGCAGTACTTC. Its protein product is CASSLAPGQNSYEQYF.

The V call is TRBV6-5, the J call TRBJ1-4; possibly TRBD1 for D (6 bases). Germline-derived CDR1 and CDR2 are MNHEY and SVGAGI. There are 16 residues in the CDR3. Trimming took 4 bases from V and 4 from J, leaving 16 bases between them. The CDR3 loop is CASSSVFGRGNEKLFF. The CDR3 nucleotides are TGTGCCAGCAGTTCCGTCTTTGGCAGGGGTAATGAAAAACTGTTTTTT.

The chain carries TRBV4-3 and TRBJ1-3; 9 bases are a match to TRBD1. Germline V gene lookup returns CDR1 LGHNA and CDR2 YSLEER. V shed 4 bases, J shed 3 bases, and the junction held 7 bases outside the gene matches. The CDR3 totals 16 residues. The CDR3 DNA sequence: TGCGCCAGCAGCCGCTCGGGACAGGGACTTGGAAACACCATATATTTT. The encoded protein is CASSRSGQGLGNTIYF.

This chain joins TRBV7-8 and TRBJ2-2; 8 nucleotides match TRBD2. With 2 bases clipped from V and 3 bases from J, the junction kept 14 bases outside the gene matches. This CDR3 has 19 amino acids. The germline V gene has CDR1 SGHVS and CDR2 FQNEAQ. The DNA of the CDR3 is TGTGCCAGCAGCTTATACCCGATGGGGCCTAGCGGGTACACCGGGGAGCTGTTTTTT. Translating it yields CASSLYPMGPSGYTGELFF.

The V and J genes are TRBV19 and TRBJ2-7; possible D gene TRBD1, 6 bases. The CDR3 is 16 amino acids. Germline assignment: CDR1 LNHDA and CDR2 SQIVND (reference sequence). The V gene lost 1 base and the J gene lost 6 bases, with 19 bases spanning the gap. The CDR3 nucleotides are TGTGCCAGTAGTATAGTTGGGGGAACAGGGTCTGGCGAGCAGTACTTC. It is translated as CASSIVGGTGSGEQYF. Complete variable domain (other parts from reference TRBV19 and TRBJ2-7): DGGITQSPKYLFRKEGQNVTLSCEQNLNHDAMYWYRQDPGQGLRLIYYSQIVNDFQKGDIAEGYSVSREKKESFPLTVTSAQKNPTAFYLCASSIVGGTGSGEQYFGPGTRLTVT.

V usage is TRBV27 and J usage is TRBJ1-1; D is uncertain. CDR1 is MNHEY, CDR2 SMNVEV, per germline (reference sequence). The CDR3 runs 12 residues. V was trimmed by 5 bases and J by 4 bases, leaving 8 bases between them. The CDR3 spells CASSPRGTEAFF. The DNA for the CDR3 is TGTGCCAGCAGTCCCCGAGGCACTGAAGCTTTCTTT.

The gene calls are TRBV25-1 and TRBJ1-6; 7 nucleotides agree with TRBD1. CDR1 MGHDK and CDR2 SYGVNS come from the germline V gene. V shed 6 bases and J 11 bases; nucleotides not matched to a gene: 4. There are 12 residues in the CDR3. The CDR3 DNA sequence: TGTGCCAGCAGCAGACAGGGAACACCCCTCCACTTT. It encodes CASSRQGTPLHF.

The gene calls are TRBV27 and TRBJ2-5; 10 bases are shared with TRBD1. The length of the CDR3 is 14 residues. Germline V gene sequence: CDR1 MNHEY, CDR2 SMNVEV (reference sequence). The V segment lost 6 bases and the J segment 4 bases; nucleotides outside the gene matches: 5. This chain's CDR3 is CASRDRGKGETQYF. CDR3 sequence (DNA): TGTGCCAGCAGGGACAGGGGGAAGGGAGAGACCCAGTACTTC.

The chain uses TRBV5-1 and TRBJ2-1; the match to TRBD2 covers 12 bases. The CDR3 loop spans 16 amino acids. Germline trimming cut 4 bases from V and 7 bases from J; bases unmatched to any gene: 9. Germline V gene sequence: CDR1 SGHRS, CDR2 YFSETQ. The CDR3 DNA reads as TGCGCCAGCAGCGCCGCTAGCGGGAGGGCCGTTAATGAGCAGTTCTTC. As protein: CASSAASGRAVNEQFF.